Listed below are T cell receptor beta chains from one sample, sequenced in a study of vaccination and CD4 T cells after COVID-19. These receptors lack a known antigen. Via MiXCR, TCRdb re-called the PCR reads, giving one row per CDR3 protein. The sample carries about 8,400 distinct CDR3 sequences, approximately 49% recorded once. The specimen sequenced was CD4+ T cells from blood, cultured in vitro. These receptors were collected from a human donor in good health. Both conserved end residues are part of each CDR3. A D gene is named only where the DNA matches it firmly. Clone size appears in some rows only: once, few, many, or a class for an expanded clone.

j_gene: TRBJ2-1; abundance: NA; d_gene: TRBD2; v_gene: TRBV27; CDR3aa: CASSLSGGFYNEQFF; CDR3nt: TGTGCCAGCAGCCTTAGCGGGGGGTTCTACAATGAGCAGTTCTTC
j_gene: TRBJ2-6; abundance: NA; d_gene: NA; v_gene: TRBV27; CDR3aa: CASSLRPQTYSGANVLTF; CDR3nt: TGTGCCAGCAGTTTAAGGCCCCAGACATACTCTGGGGCCAACGTCCTGACTTTC
j_gene: TRBJ2-1; abundance: NA; d_gene: NA; v_gene: TRBV6-5; CDR3aa: CASSYSTVRNEQFF; CDR3nt: TGTGCCAGCAGTTACTCCACGGTCAGAAATGAGCAGTTCTTC
j_gene: TRBJ1-6; abundance: NA; d_gene: NA; v_gene: TRBV18; CDR3aa: CASSPTGNSPLHF; CDR3nt: TGTGCCAGCTCACCCACAGGAAATTCACCCCTCCACTTT
j_gene: TRBJ1-1; abundance: NA; d_gene: NA; v_gene: TRBV5-4; CDR3aa: CASSSETGSQAFF; CDR3nt: TGTGCCAGCAGCTCAGAAACAGGGAGCCAAGCTTTCTTT
j_gene: TRBJ2-3; abundance: NA; d_gene: TRBD2; v_gene: TRBV20-1; CDR3aa: CSAKREGPADTQYF; CDR3nt: TGCAGTGCTAAGCGGGAGGGGCCGGCAGATACGCAGTATTTT
j_gene: TRBJ2-1; abundance: few; d_gene: NA; v_gene: TRBV6-5; CDR3aa: CASSYFRGIGQFF; CDR3nt: TGTGCCAGCAGTTACTTTCGGGGTATCGGGCAGTTCTTC
j_gene: TRBJ1-1; abundance: NA; d_gene: NA; v_gene: TRBV12-3/TRBV12-4; CDR3aa: CASSLAQGMWTFF; CDR3nt: TGTGCCAGCAGTTTAGCACAAGGAATGTGGACTTTCTTT
j_gene: TRBJ2-1; abundance: NA; d_gene: TRBD2; v_gene: TRBV29-1; CDR3aa: CSVERTSGINEQFF; CDR3nt: TGCAGCGTTGAACGGACTAGCGGGATCAATGAGCAGTTCTTC
j_gene: TRBJ2-1; abundance: NA; d_gene: NA; v_gene: TRBV19; CDR3aa: CASSIDLVAGKFF; CDR3nt: TGTGCCAGTAGTATAGATCTGGTGGCAGGGAAGTTCTTC
j_gene: TRBJ1-2; abundance: once; d_gene: NA; v_gene: TRBV25-1; CDR3aa: CASSEGLRGGLGYGYTF; CDR3nt: TGTGCCAGCAGTGAAGGTTTGAGGGGGGGGCTTGGCTATGGCTACACCTTC
j_gene: TRBJ2-1; abundance: NA; d_gene: TRBD1; v_gene: TRBV5-4; CDR3aa: CASSPSPGQGHNEQFF; CDR3nt: TGTGCCAGCAGCCCGTCCCCGGGACAGGGACACAATGAGCAGTTCTTC